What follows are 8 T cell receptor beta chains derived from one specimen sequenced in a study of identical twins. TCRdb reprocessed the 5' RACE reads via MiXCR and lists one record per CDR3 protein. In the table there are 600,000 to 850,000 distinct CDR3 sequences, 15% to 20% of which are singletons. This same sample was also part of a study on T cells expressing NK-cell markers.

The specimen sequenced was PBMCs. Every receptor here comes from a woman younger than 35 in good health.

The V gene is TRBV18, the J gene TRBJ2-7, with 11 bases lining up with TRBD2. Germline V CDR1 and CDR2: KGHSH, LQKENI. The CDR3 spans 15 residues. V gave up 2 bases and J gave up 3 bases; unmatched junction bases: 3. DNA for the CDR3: TGTGCCAGCTCACCAGTAGCGGGGGGGGTCTACGAGCAGTACTTC. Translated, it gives CASSPVAGGVYEQYF.

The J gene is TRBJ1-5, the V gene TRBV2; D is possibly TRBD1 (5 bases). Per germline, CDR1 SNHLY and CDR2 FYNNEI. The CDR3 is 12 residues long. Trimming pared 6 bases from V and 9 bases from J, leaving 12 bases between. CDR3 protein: CASSRDQRPQHF. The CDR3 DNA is TGTGCCAGCAGCAGGGACCAGCGGCCCCAGCATTTT.

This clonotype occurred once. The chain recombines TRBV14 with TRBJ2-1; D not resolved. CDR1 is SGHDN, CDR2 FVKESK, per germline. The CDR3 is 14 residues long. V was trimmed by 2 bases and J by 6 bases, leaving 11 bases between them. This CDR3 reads CASSQRTSLNEQFF. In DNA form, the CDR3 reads TGTGCCAGCAGCCAAAGGACGTCGCTCAATGAGCAGTTCTTC.

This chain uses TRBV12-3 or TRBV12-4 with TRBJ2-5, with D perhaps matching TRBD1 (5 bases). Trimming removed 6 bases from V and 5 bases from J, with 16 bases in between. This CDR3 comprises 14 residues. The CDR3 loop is CASRDIHLWETQYF. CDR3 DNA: TGTGCCAGCAGGGACATCCATTTGTGGGAGACCCAGTACTTC.

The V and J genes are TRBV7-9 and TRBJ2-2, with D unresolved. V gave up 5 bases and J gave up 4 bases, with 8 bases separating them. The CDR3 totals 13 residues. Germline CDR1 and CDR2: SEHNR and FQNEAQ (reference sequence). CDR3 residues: CASSPSPTGELFF. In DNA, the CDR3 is TGTGCCAGCAGCCCCTCCCCCACCGGGGAGCTGTTTTTT. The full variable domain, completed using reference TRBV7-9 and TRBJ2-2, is DTGVSQNPRHKITKRGQNVTFRCDPISEHNRLYWYRQTLGQGPEFLTYFQNEAQLEKSRLLSDRFSAERPKGSFSTLEIQRTEQGDSAMYLCASSPSPTGELFFGEGSRLTVL.

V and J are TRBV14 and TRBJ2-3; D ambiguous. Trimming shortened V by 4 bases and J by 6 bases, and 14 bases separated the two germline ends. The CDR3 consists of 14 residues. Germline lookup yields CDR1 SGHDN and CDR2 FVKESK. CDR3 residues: CASSRLRLPDTQYF. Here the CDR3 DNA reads TGTGCCAGCAGCCGTTTAAGGCTGCCGGATACGCAGTATTTT.

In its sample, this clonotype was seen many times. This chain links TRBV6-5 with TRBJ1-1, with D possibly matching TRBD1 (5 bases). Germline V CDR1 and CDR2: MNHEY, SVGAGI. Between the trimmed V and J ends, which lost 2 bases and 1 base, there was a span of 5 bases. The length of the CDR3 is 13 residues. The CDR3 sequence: CASSYRGNTEAFF. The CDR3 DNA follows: TGTGCCAGCAGTTACAGGGGGAACACTGAAGCTTTCTTT.

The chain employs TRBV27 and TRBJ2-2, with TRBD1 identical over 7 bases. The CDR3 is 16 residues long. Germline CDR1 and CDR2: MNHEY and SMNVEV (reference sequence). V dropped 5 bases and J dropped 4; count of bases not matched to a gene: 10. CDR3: CASSGIETGITGELFF. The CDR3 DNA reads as TGTGCCAGCAGTGGGATTGAGACAGGGATCACCGGGGAGCTGTTTTTT.